This paragraph covers one T cell receptor (beta chain) sequence. The participants were between about 18 and 90 years old and came from fewer than 25 US areas. Cohorts were determined from participant-reported clinical history. Original methodology: Estimates of nucleated cell counts were drawn from the amplification of reference gene primers. Produced via immunoSEQ multiplex PCR; TCRdb's table is partial and in-frame only. V and J calls and clone size come straight from that table; D and trimming were deduced from the DNA. This sample has 180,000 or so clones, with more than 70% found just once. These data come from a study of blood T cell repertoires in COVID-19. Turning to the study itself: The samples span acute and convalescent COVID-19 from the United States, Italy and Spain.

Germline trimming cut 4 bases from V and 9 bases from J; bases unmatched to any gene: 20. The CDR3 is 18 amino acids. Germline lookup yields CDR1 SGHNT and CDR2 YYREEE (reference sequence). The sequenced sample was PBMCs or T cells enriched from blood (not recorded which). The sequence was collected from a woman aged 45-60 years in a cohort exposed to, infected with or recovered from COVID-19 (not recorded which). This chain connects TRBV5-4 to TRBJ2-3; 10 bases match TRBD2. CDR3 region: CASSRGNRSGGAGRTQYF. In nucleotides, the CDR3 is TGTGCCAGCAGCAGGGGGAACCGAAGCGGGGGGGCCGGTCGCACGCAGTATTTT.